The sample holds one count of the clone carrying this TCR beta chain. Per the germline V gene, CDR1 is SGHVS and CDR2 is FNYEAQ. J gave up 0 bases and V 1 base, and 6 bases lay outside the gene matches. This CDR3 has 17 residues. These data originate in a study of CD8 T cells in Susac syndrome. RNA in amounts of about 0.5 to 1 ug was reverse transcribed with random hexamers. Multiplex immunoSEQ PCR targeted 54 Vbeta and 13 Jbeta TCR beta segments. Each CDR3 protein is one row after TCRdb ran MiXCR on the immunoSEQ multiplex PCR reads. The table shows approximately 100,000 distinct CDR3 sequences, with 85% to 95% occurring only once.

The TCR sequence derives from a human donor in good health. Sequenced: CD8+ T cells from PBMCs. The chain employs TRBV7-6 and TRBJ2-1; 7 bases fit TRBD2. The CDR3 nucleotides are TGTGCCAGCAGCTTAGAACTCCCGGGAGGCTCCTACAATGAGCAGTTCTTC. Amino acids: CASSLELPGGSYNEQFF.